This passage covers 2 T cell receptor beta chains from one sample sequenced in a study of blood T cells in healthy people across ages (dated by TCRdb to the mid-2010s). The library was prepared using 5' RACE. Sequencing was performed on an Illumina HiSeq 2500. A second PCR of roughly 6 to 11 cycles was run with a J-beta primer mix and a sample-barcoded 5' primer. The public reads were run again by TCRdb, first through fastp at Q25 and then through MiXCR, and only productive beta chains were kept. Entries are consolidated by CDR3 protein sequence, retaining the most common genes and DNA. Here the sample has some 760,000 distinct CDR3 sequences; 20% to 25% occur a single time. The ten largest clones capture under 10% of the sample. These same records also appear under a second study, on T cells of mothers and their children.

The sequenced material came from blood. The receptors originated from a boy aged 10-17 years in good health.

The V call is TRBV10-3, the J call TRBJ2-3; no firm D call. Deletions cut 0 bases from V and 5 bases from J, with 6 bases between. Germline loops: CDR1 ENHRY, CDR2 SYGVKD. CDR3 length: 13 residues. CDR3 in DNA: TGTGCCATCAGTGAGTCACTCCGAGATACGCAGTATTTT. Encoded protein: CAISESLRDTQYF.

This CDR3 is CASSLTAASTDTQYF. The CDR3 DNA reads TGCGCCAGCAGCTTGACAGCGGCCAGCACAGATACGCAGTATTTT. This rearrangement joins TRBV5-1 to TRBJ2-3; TRBD2 is a possible D gene (5 bases). V was clipped by 1 base and J by 0 bases, with 9 bases between them. The germline CDR1 and CDR2 sequences are SGHRS and YFSETQ. The CDR3 spans 15 residues.